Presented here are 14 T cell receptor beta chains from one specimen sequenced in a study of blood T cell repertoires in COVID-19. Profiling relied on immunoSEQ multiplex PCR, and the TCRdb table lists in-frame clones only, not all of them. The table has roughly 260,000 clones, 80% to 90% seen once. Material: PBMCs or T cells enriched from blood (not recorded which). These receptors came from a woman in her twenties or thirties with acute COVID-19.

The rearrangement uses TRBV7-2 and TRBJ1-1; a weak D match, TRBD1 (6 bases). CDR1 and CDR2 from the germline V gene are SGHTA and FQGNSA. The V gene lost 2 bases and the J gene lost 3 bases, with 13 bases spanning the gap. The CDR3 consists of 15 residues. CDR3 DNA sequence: TGTGCCAGCAGCTTAACAGGGCCGAGGCACACTGAAGCTTTCTTT. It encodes CASSLTGPRHTEAFF.

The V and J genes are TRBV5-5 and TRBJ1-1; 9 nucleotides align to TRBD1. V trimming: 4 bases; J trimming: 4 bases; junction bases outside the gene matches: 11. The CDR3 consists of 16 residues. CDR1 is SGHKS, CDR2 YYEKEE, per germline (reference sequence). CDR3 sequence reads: CASSTTNRGPGTEAFF. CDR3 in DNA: TGTGCCAGCAGCACCACGAACAGGGGGCCGGGCACTGAAGCTTTCTTT.

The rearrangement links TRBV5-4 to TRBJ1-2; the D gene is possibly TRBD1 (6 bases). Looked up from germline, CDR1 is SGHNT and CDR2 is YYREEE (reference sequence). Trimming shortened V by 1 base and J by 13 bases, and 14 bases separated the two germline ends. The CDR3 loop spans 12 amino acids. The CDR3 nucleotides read TGTGCCAGCAGCTTGCCAAGGACAGCGGCCACCTTC. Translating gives CASSLPRTAATF.

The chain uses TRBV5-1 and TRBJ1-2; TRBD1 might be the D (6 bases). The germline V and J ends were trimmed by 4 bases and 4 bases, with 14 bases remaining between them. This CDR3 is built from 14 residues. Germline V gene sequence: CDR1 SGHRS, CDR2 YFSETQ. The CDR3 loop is CASSRERGSYGYTF. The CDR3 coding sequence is TGCGCCAGCAGCCGGGAAAGGGGGTCCTATGGCTACACCTTC.

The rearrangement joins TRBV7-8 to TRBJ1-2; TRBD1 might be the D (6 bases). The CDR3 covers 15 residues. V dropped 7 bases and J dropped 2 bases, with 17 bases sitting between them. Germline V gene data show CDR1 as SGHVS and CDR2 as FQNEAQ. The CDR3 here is CASKDDRLNNYGYTF. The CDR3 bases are TGTGCCAGCAAGGACGACAGGCTAAACAACTATGGCTACACCTTC.

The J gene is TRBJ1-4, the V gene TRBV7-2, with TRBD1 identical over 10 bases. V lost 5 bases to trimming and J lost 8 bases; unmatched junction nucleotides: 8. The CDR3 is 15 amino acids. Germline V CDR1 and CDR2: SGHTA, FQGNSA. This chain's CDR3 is CASSQSWDRGEKLFF. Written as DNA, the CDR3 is TGTGCCAGCAGCCAGTCCTGGGACAGGGGAGAAAAACTGTTTTTT.

The CDR3 is CASSGGTGQTDTQYF. CDR3 coding DNA: TGCGCCAGCAGCGGGGGGACAGGGCAAACAGATACGCAGTATTTT. The chain recombines TRBV5-1 with TRBJ2-3; 9 nucleotides align to TRBD1. With 4 bases clipped from V and 3 bases from J, the junction kept 6 bases outside the gene matches. The CDR3 has 15 amino acids. Germline CDR1 and CDR2: SGHRS and YFSETQ.

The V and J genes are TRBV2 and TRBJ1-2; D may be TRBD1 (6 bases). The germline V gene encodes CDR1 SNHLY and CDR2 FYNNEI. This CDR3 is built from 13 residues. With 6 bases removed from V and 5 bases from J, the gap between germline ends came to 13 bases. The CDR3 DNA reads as TGTGCCAGCAGAGGGGGAGGGTGGTATGGCTACACCTTC. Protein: CASRGGGWYGYTF.

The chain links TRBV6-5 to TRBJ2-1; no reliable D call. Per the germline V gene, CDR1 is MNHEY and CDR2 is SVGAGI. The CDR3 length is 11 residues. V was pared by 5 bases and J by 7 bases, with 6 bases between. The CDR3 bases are TGTGCCAGCAGTCGCGGAAATGAGCAGTTCTTC. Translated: CASSRGNEQFF.

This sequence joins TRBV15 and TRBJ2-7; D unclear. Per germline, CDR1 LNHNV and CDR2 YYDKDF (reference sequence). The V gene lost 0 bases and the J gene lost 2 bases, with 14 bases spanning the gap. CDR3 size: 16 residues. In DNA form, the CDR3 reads TGTGCCACCAGCAGAGATAAGGCAGGTCTTGCCTACGAGCAGTACTTC. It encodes CATSRDKAGLAYEQYF.

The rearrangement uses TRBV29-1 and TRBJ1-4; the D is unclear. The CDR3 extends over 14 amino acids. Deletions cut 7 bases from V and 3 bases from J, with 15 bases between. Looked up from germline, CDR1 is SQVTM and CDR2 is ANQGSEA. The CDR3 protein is CSAWEGTANEKLFF. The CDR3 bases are TGCAGCGCGTGGGAGGGAACGGCTAATGAAAAACTGTTTTTT.

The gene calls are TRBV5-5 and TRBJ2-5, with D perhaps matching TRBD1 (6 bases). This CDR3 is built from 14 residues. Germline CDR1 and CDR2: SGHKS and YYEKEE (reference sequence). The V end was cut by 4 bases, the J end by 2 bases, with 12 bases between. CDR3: CASSHQDRQETQYF. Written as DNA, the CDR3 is TGTGCCAGCAGCCACCAGGACAGACAAGAGACCCAGTACTTC.

The CDR3 region has the DNA TGTGCCACAAGCGACAGCAGCTCTGGAAACACCATATATTTT. The encoded protein is CATSDSSSGNTIYF. The J gene is TRBJ1-3, the V gene TRBV7-2, with D perhaps TRBD1 (5 bases). CDR3 size: 14 residues. Germline V gene sequence: CDR1 SGHTA, CDR2 FQGNSA. Deletions cut 10 bases from V and 0 bases from J, with 13 bases between.

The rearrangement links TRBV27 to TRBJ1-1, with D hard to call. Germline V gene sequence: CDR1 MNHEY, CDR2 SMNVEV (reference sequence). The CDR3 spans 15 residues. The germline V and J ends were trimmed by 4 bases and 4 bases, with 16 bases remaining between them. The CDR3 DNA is TGTGCCAGCAGTTCTCGGCAGGCTCCTGTCACTGAAGCTTTCTTT. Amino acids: CASSSRQAPVTEAFF.